The clone carrying this T cell receptor (beta chain) occurred many times. The antigen is not known. These data come from a study of breast tumors, draining lymph nodes, adjacent tissues. The lymph nodes were axillary draining lymph nodes from breast cancer patients. Study observations and caveats: Data fit most tumor T cells coming from lymph node, expanding in tumor. That most tumor T cells come from lymph nodes remained unproven. Luminal-like breast cancer showed significantly greater tumor-nontumor repertoire similarity than basal-like breast cancer did. Tumor repertoires ranked between lymph nodes and nontumor tissue in diversity, with V and J gene preferences.

V was clipped by 8 bases and J by 1 base, with 8 bases between them. Germline V lookup: CDR1 LNHNV, CDR2 YYDKDF (reference sequence). The CDR3 covers 12 residues. TCRdb re-analysed the multiplex PCR reads in MiXCR, keeping a single row per CDR3 protein. Of 200,000 to 250,000 distinct CDR3 sequences listed, about 32% were seen once; the top ten hold more than 1.3%. Sequencing was performed on axillary lymph node tissue. This chain joins TRBV15 and TRBJ1-1; D gene ambiguous. The TCR comes from a female donor with breast cancer. Some clones in this sample may be carry-over from other donors' samples. CDR3 residues: CATRGGNTEAFF. The CDR3 bases are TGTGCCACCCGCGGAGGGAACACTGAAGCTTTCTTT.